Included here is one T cell receptor (beta chain) sequence, with context. What antigen it recognizes has not been identified. Per-base quality was not reported, and no clone a single base away is much larger than it. The data derive from a study of cytotoxic CD8 clonotypes in ibrutinib-treated CLL (dated by TCRdb to 2020 to 2023). As for the study more broadly: In this cohort, approximately 15 patients were treatment-naive and fewer than 13 were relapsed/refractory, while about 17 had unmutated IGHV. Partial responses were observed in 24 patients and complete responses in 2; after a median follow-up of around 68 months, remission was maintained in 15 or so patients and progression was observed in some 12. Response samples were taken after a median of roughly 12 months on treatment, ranging from about 6 to 40 months. An average of roughly 270,000 productive templates and approximately 90,000 productive rearrangements was obtained per sample. Of the 90 or so participants in the trial, approximately 25 had longitudinal samples available. Cryopreserved peripheral blood mononuclear cells were collected at three points: before therapy, at response, and at either sustained remission or disease progression. Every remission and progressive disease sample was obtained while ibrutinib was still being received by the patients. On the study overall, not on this receptor specifically: Clonality rose at ibrutinib response, remained stable during sustained remission, and dropped back toward baseline at progression. At baseline, clonality was higher than in age-matched healthy donors and showed a strong correlation with circulating CD8+ T-cell counts. Public clonotypes were rare and either contracted or stayed stable during treatment, and the rise in clonality at ibrutinib response reflected the expansion of private clonotypes. Lymph node repertoires were not examined, and the timing of sampling was not matched between patients in sustained remission and those whose disease progressed.

In light of the paper, this sample's time point label describes: 20 to 25 months on ibrutinib. For TCR beta library preparation, around 1.9 micrograms of genomic DNA were extracted from the cryopreserved PBMCs. High-throughput TCR beta sequencing was performed on longitudinal blood samples from CLL patients receiving ibrutinib monotherapy. The patients took part in an open-label, single-center phase 2 trial of ibrutinib monotherapy. CDR1 is given as GTSNPN and CDR2 as SVGIG, both from the germline V gene (reference sequence). Including the terminal cysteine and phenylalanine, the CDR3 comprises 14 residues. CDR3 DNA is the only sequence kept; it has 42 bases, read in frame from the first base. The V and J ends are trimmed by 4 bases and 0 bases, leaving 10 bases between them. The goal of deep resolution MiSeq sequencing was a depth between 1 in 1 million and 1 in 200,000 T cells, and coverage averaged 10x per clonotype. The immunoSEQ hsTCRB Kit was used to generate TCR beta libraries. Per the source publication's procedure: The data were analyzed with ImmunoSEQ Analyzer and ImmunoSEQ Data Assistant, and V, D and J gene assignments followed IMGT definitions. Clonality, which ranges from 0 to 1, was calculated by subtracting the normalized Shannon entropy of productive rearrangement frequencies from one. Only overrepresented clonotypes making up at least 0.05% of each patient's repertoire were included in the public clonotype analysis. Fewer than 15 age-matched healthy donor repertoires from immuneACCESS served as clonality controls. In TCRdb, the immuneACCESS table is reduced to in-frame sequences with V and J assigned. These tables do not hold every clone; where another copy was compared, an unresolved V gene accounts for under half, and the others remain unexplained. That table supplies the V and J calls and clone size; D and trimming were determined from the DNA. Within this sample are approximately 130,000 clones, with less than 90% of them counted one time only. The ten biggest clones cover roughly 3.3% of the sample.

The TCR originated in a human donor with chronic lymphocytic leukemia. The chain was built from TRBV30 and TRBJ2-1; D gene: possibly TRBD2, on 6 matching bases. This sample comprised PBMCs, obtained after 24 months of ibrutinib treatment. The DNA is as follows: TGTGCCTGGATACCCGGGAGCTCCTACAATGAGCAGTTCTTC. It specifies CAWIPGSSYNEQFF.